What follows are 23 T cell receptor beta chains derived from one specimen sequenced in a study of cytomegalovirus exposure and HLA in healthy donors. 13 Jbeta primers and 60 Vbeta primers were used for the PCR. This table comes from immunoSEQ multiplex PCR, and its TCRdb copy is limited to in-frame clones, with some not included. The sample records nearly 100,000 clones, around 10% being singletons. Sequencing was done on a sample of PBMCs. All receptors come from a man over 45 in good health and CMV-seropositive.

A few counts support this clone. The V gene is TRBV10-3, the J gene TRBJ2-5; 10 nucleotides align to TRBD1. Germline V gives CDR1 ENHRY, CDR2 SYGVKD. The CDR3 is 15 amino acids. J was trimmed by 3 bases and V by 4 bases; bases with no gene match: 5. The CDR3 reads CAISAGQGGKETQYF. Written as DNA, the CDR3 is TGTGCCATCAGTGCCGGACAGGGGGGCAAAGAGACCCAGTACTTC.

The V call is TRBV28, the J call TRBJ1-1; TRBD1 matches at 11 bases. Trimming took 6 bases from V and 4 from J; bases not matched to a gene: 13. CDR3 length: 17 residues. Germline loops: CDR1 MDHEN, CDR2 SYDVKM. Written as DNA, the CDR3 is TGTGCCAGCAGCGACCCCGGGGGACAGGGGGTCGGCACTGAAGCTTTCTTT. Protein sequence: CASSDPGGQGVGTEAFF.

The chain uses TRBV4-2 and TRBJ1-1, with D unclear. Germline lookup yields CDR1 LGHNA and CDR2 YNFKEQ. The CDR3 sequence is 18 residues long. The germline V and J ends were trimmed by 0 bases and 0 bases, with 17 bases remaining between them. The CDR3 DNA reads TGTGCCAGCAGCCAAGAGAGGAGGTTGCAAATAATGAACACTGAAGCTTTCTTT. Protein product: CASSQERRLQIMNTEAFF.

The V gene is TRBV5-1, the J gene TRBJ2-4, with 14 bases lining up with TRBD2. The trim removed 0 bases at V and 1 base at J, leaving 12 bases unmatched. Germline V gene data show CDR1 as SGHRS and CDR2 as YFSETQ. The CDR3 loop spans 21 amino acids. Here the CDR3 reads CASSLAGSGLAGAGAKNIQYF. CDR3 nucleotides: TGCGCCAGCAGCTTGGCAGGGTCGGGACTAGCGGGAGCTGGGGCCAAAAACATTCAGTACTTC.

This chain joins TRBV14 and TRBJ2-2; D gene uncertain. V lost 1 base to trimming and J lost 5 bases, with 5 bases between them. CDR1 and CDR2 (germline): SGHDN, FVKESK. This CDR3 has 13 amino acids. CDR3 sequence reads: CASSQATTGELFF. The CDR3, as DNA: TGTGCCAGCAGCCAAGCTACTACCGGGGAGCTGTTTTTT.

This clone was observed a few times. This sequence joins TRBV19 and TRBJ2-1, with a weak D call TRBD2 (6 bases). The CDR3 is 16 residues long. Trimming took off 7 bases at V and 3 bases at J, with 19 bases between the two ends. CDR1 and CDR2 from the germline V gene are LNHDA and SQIVND (reference sequence). The CDR3 bases are TGTGCCAGTACCCTCAGCGGGCACCCTTTCTACAATGAGCAGTTCTTC. Encoded protein: CASTLSGHPFYNEQFF.

This rearrangement joins TRBV28 to TRBJ1-5, with D hard to call. Germline CDR1 MDHEN, CDR2 SYDVKM. This CDR3 has 14 amino acids. V lost 2 bases and J lost 1, with 6 bases in between. The CDR3 sequence is CASSLDYSNQPQHF. In DNA, the CDR3 is TGTGCCAGCAGTTTAGACTACAGCAATCAGCCCCAGCATTTT.

This clone was seen only a few times. The rearrangement links TRBV9 to TRBJ1-2, with TRBD1 identical over 12 bases. V gave up 0 bases and J gave up 8 bases; unmatched junction bases: 5. The V gene's germline CDR1 is SGDLS and CDR2 YYNGEE. The CDR3 has 15 residues. The CDR3 nucleotides are TGTGCCAGCAGCGTAGGGGGGACAGGGGGCTACGGCTACACCTTC. Translation: CASSVGGTGGYGYTF.

This sequence joins TRBV6-6 and TRBJ1-4; D gene uncertain. The V gene's germline CDR1 is MNHNY and CDR2 SVGAGI (reference sequence). V was shortened by 6 bases and J by 8 bases, with 7 bases between the two germline ends. CDR3 size: 11 residues. The DNA for the CDR3 is TGTGCCAGCAGCCCCAGGGAAAAACTGTTTTTT. Translating it yields CASSPREKLFF.

The rearrangement links TRBV7-2 to TRBJ1-1; possibly TRBD1 for D (5 bases). There are 16 residues in the CDR3. The germline CDR1 and CDR2 sequences are SGHTA and FQGNSA. Trimming shortened V by 4 bases and J by 1 base, and 16 bases separated the two germline ends. The DNA for the CDR3 is TGTGCCAGCAGCTCTCTACGGGGGGAGGGGAACACTGAAGCTTTCTTT. It is translated as CASSSLRGEGNTEAFF.

This chain uses TRBV29-1 with TRBJ2-3; TRBD2 aligns across 9 bases. Trimming removed 7 bases from V and 1 base from J; junction bases left unmatched: 6. CDR1 SQVTM and CDR2 ANQGSEA come from the germline V gene. The CDR3 sequence is 14 residues long. CDR3 amino acids: CSGLTSGRTDTQYF. The CDR3 nucleotides read TGCAGCGGGCTGACTAGCGGACGCACAGATACGCAGTATTTT.

The rearrangement uses TRBV10-3 and TRBJ2-1; D is perhaps TRBD2 (5 bases). V lost 10 bases and J 5 bases, leaving 12 bases between the germline ends. Germline values: CDR1 ENHRY, CDR2 SYGVKD. The CDR3 sequence is 12 residues long. The CDR3 DNA follows: TGTGCCACCAAAAAGGGAGACAATGAGCAGTTCTTC. It codes for CATKKGDNEQFF.

The genes are TRBV29-1 and TRBJ2-2; TRBD2 matches at 8 bases. The J segment lost 0 bases and the V segment lost 6 bases, leaving 3 bases of the junction unmatched. Germline assignment: CDR1 SQVTM and CDR2 ANQGSEA. The CDR3 is made up of 14 amino acids. CDR3 loop: CSVWTSTNTGELFF. The CDR3 coding sequence is TGCAGCGTCTGGACTAGCACGAACACCGGGGAGCTGTTTTTT.

The gene calls are TRBV10-3 and TRBJ2-7; D perhaps matches TRBD1 (5 bases). Trimming cost V 5 bases and J 5 bases, with 10 bases left between them. In germline, CDR1 is ENHRY, CDR2 SYGVKD. CDR3 length: 12 residues. The DNA of the CDR3 is TGTGCCATCAGTCAGGGTACCCACGAGCAGTACTTC. This encodes CAISQGTHEQYF.

By frequency in the sample, this clone is medium-sized. Other DNA sequences in this sample translate to the same CDR3. V usage is TRBV29-1 and J usage is TRBJ1-1, with D perhaps TRBD1 (5 bases). Germline V lookup: CDR1 SQVTM, CDR2 ANQGSEA. The CDR3 has 12 residues. Trimming removed 4 bases from V and 5 bases from J, with 11 bases in between. The chain's CDR3 is CSVAYRNTEAFF. The CDR3 DNA follows: TGCAGCGTTGCTTACAGGAATACTGAAGCTTTCTTT.

In its sample, this clone was seen many times. The chain carries TRBV6-1 and TRBJ2-1; 8 bases fit TRBD2. This CDR3 has 16 residues. Per germline, CDR1 MNHNS and CDR2 SASEGT. V dropped 3 bases and J dropped 7; count of bases not matched to a gene: 11. The DNA of the CDR3 is TGTGCCAGCAGTGACGACTCCGGGACTAGGGTTAATGAGCAGTTCTTC. Its translation is CASSDDSGTRVNEQFF.

The chain has TRBV30 and TRBJ2-3, with 12 nucleotides matching TRBD2. The CDR3 runs 15 residues. CDR1 is GTSNPN and CDR2 is SVGIG in the germline V gene (reference sequence). After removal of 5 bases from V and 3 bases from J, the junction contained 6 bases not matched to a gene. The chain's CDR3 is CAWASGRARTDTQYF. The DNA for the CDR3 is TGTGCCTGGGCTAGCGGGAGGGCCCGGACAGATACGCAGTATTTT. The entire variable domain, with the rest obtained from reference TRBV30 and TRBJ2-3, is as follows: SQTIHQWPATLVQPVGSPLSLECTVEGTSNPNLYWYRQAAGRGLQLLFYSVGIGQISSEVPQNLSASRPQDRQFILSSKKLLLSDSGFYLCAWASGRARTDTQYFGPGTRLTVL.

This clone showed up just a few times. In nucleotides, the CDR3 is TGTGCCAGCAGCCCCCCCCGGTGGAGCGGGAGAGAGCCCTACAATGAGCAGTTCTTC. Translation gives CASSPPRWSGREPYNEQFF. The J gene is TRBJ2-1, the V gene TRBV7-2, with TRBD2 identical over 8 bases. The ends lost 5 bases at V and 2 bases at J; junction bases unmatched: 17. The CDR3 covers 19 residues. The germline V gene has CDR1 SGHTA and CDR2 FQGNSA.

There are a few counts of this clone. The rearrangement links TRBV5-4 to TRBJ2-7, with 9 bases identical to TRBD1. Germline values: CDR1 SGHNT, CDR2 YYREEE (reference sequence). The CDR3 is made up of 12 amino acids. The trim removed 10 bases at V and 7 bases at J, leaving 9 bases unmatched. This CDR3 reads CAGRDRDDEQYF. The CDR3 DNA is TGTGCCGGCCGGGACAGGGATGATGAGCAGTACTTC.

The chain links TRBV30 to TRBJ2-1; D may be TRBD2 (6 bases). The length of the CDR3 is 13 residues. The ends were cut back, 8 bases at V and 4 bases at J, with 15 bases in the middle. Germline-derived CDR1 and CDR2 are GTSNPN and SVGIG (reference sequence). This CDR3 reads CAGPGTEYNEQFF. Here the CDR3 DNA reads TGTGCCGGGCCCGGGACTGAGTACAATGAGCAGTTCTTC.

This clone was counted a few times. The chain has TRBV4-1 and TRBJ2-5; tentative D call: TRBD1 (6 bases). Germline V gene data show CDR1 as MGHRA and CDR2 as YSYEKL. The CDR3 length is 14 residues. V was trimmed by 4 bases and J by 4 bases, leaving 13 bases between them. CDR3 sequence (DNA): TGCGCCAGCAGCCGGATTCTGGGGGCAGAGACCCAGTACTTC. As protein: CASSRILGAETQYF.

CDR3 protein: CASTPGIMNTEAFF. The CDR3 DNA follows: TGTGCCAGCACTCCGGGGATAATGAACACTGAAGCTTTCTTT. The gene calls are TRBV2 and TRBJ1-1; D is unresolved. Trimming stripped 7 bases from V and 0 bases from J, with 12 bases between. The CDR3 has 14 residues. CDR1 SNHLY and CDR2 FYNNEI come from the germline V gene.

This clone was seen only a few times. V usage is TRBV30 and J usage is TRBJ1-4; 9 positions agree with TRBD1. V shed 2 bases and J 5 bases; nucleotides not matched to a gene: 6. The germline CDR1 and CDR2 sequences are GTSNPN and SVGIG (reference sequence). CDR3 length: 15 amino acids. CDR3 sequence reads: CAWSRRQGVNEKLFF. The CDR3 DNA follows: TGTGCCTGGAGTCGGAGACAGGGGGTCAATGAAAAACTGTTTTTT. Full variable domain (remainder filled in from reference TRBV30 and TRBJ1-4): SQTIHQWPATLVQPVGSPLSLECTVEGTSNPNLYWYRQAAGRGLQLLFYSVGIGQISSEVPQNLSASRPQDRQFILSSKKLLLSDSGFYLCAWSRRQGVNEKLFFGSGTQLSVL.